The source of this TCR beta chain is a study of vaccination and CD4 T cells after COVID-19. Overall study context: Following dose two, a median approximately 75 days (range 14 to 241) passed before post-vaccine samples were taken.

Time point given: late sampling 161 to 241 days after vaccination in a few convalescent patients. TCRdb analysed the PCR reads with MiXCR anew, one entry per CDR3 protein. Of about 36,000 distinct CDR3 sequences in the sample, under 45% were seen once. Trimming at V came to 6 bases and at J to 5 bases, leaving 11 bases not matched to a gene. Looked up from germline, CDR1 is ENHRY and CDR2 is SYGVKD. The CDR3 has 15 amino acids. This TCR was recovered from a human donor who had recovered from COVID-19. The J gene is TRBJ2-5, the V gene TRBV10-3; 8 bases fit TRBD1. The starting material was CD4+ T cells from blood, obtained about 7 months after SARS-CoV-2 vaccination. This chain's CDR3 is CAISATSGGRETQYF. CDR3 nucleotide sequence: TGTGCCATCAGCGCCACCTCAGGGGGCCGGGAGACCCAGTACTTC.